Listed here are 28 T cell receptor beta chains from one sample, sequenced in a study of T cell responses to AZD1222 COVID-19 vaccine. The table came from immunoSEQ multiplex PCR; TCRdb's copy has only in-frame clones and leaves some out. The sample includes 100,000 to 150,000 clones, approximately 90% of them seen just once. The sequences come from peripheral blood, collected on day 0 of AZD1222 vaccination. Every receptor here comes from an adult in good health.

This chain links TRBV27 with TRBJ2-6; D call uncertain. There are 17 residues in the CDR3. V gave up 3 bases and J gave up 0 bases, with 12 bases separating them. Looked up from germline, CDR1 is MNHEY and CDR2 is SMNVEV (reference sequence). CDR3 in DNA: TGTGCCAGCAGTTTCGGGCAGGTACACTCTGGGGCCAACGTCCTGACTTTC. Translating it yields CASSFGQVHSGANVLTF.

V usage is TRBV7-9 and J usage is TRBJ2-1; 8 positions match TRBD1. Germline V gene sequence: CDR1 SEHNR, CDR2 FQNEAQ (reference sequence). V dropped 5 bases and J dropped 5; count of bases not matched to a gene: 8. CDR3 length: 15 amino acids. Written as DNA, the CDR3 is TGTGCCAGCAGCCAGGGGGCCATGACTAACAATGAGCAGTTCTTC. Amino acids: CASSQGAMTNNEQFF.

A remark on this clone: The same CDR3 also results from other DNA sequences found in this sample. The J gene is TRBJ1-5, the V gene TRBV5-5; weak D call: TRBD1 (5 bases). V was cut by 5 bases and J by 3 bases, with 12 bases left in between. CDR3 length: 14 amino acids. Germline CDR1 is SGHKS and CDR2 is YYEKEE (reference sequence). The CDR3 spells CASSLGGYNQPQHF. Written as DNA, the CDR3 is TGTGCCAGCAGTCTTGGGGGTTACAATCAGCCCCAGCATTTT.

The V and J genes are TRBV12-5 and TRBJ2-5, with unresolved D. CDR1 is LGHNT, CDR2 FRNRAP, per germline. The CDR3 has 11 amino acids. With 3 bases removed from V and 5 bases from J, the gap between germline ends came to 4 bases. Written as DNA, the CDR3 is TGTGCTAGTGGTTTAGAGGAGACCCAGTACTTC. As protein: CASGLEETQYF.

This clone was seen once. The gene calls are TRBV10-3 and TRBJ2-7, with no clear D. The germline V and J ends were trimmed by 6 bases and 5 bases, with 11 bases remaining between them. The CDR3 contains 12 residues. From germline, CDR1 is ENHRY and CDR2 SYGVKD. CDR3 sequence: CAIRPGENEQYF. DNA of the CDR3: TGTGCCATCAGGCCGGGTGAGAACGAGCAGTACTTC.

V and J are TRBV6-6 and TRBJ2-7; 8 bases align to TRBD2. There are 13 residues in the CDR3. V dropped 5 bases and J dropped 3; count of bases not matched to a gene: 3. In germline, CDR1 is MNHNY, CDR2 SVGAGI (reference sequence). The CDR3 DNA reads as TGTGCCAGCAGTCGCGGGGGGTACTACGAGCAGTACTTC. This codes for CASSRGGYYEQYF.

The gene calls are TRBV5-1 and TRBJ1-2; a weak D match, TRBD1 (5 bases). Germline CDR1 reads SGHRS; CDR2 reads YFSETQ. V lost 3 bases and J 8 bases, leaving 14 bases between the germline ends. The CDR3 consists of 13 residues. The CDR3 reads CASSSGLILGYTF. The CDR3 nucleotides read TGCGCCAGCAGCTCGGGACTCATCCTGGGCTACACCTTC.

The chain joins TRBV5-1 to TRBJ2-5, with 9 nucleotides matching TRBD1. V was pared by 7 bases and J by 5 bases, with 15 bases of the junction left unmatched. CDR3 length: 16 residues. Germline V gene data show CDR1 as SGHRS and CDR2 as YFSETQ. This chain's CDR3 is CASREQGANQWETQYF. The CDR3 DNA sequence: TGCGCCAGCCGAGAACAGGGGGCCAACCAGTGGGAGACCCAGTACTTC.

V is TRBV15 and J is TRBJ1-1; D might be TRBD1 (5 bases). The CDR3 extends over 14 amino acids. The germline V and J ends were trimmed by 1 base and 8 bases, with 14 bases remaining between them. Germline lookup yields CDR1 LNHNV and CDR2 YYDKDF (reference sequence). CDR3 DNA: TGTGCCACCAGCAGAGTAGCACAGGCGGCAGAAGCTTTCTTT. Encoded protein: CATSRVAQAAEAFF. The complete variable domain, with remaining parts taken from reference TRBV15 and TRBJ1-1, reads DAMVIQNPRYQVTQFGKPVTLSCSQTLNHNVMYWYQQKSSQAPKLLFHYYDKDFNNEADTPDNFQSRRPNTSFCFLDIRSPGLGDTAMYLCATSRVAQAAEAFFGQGTRLTVV.

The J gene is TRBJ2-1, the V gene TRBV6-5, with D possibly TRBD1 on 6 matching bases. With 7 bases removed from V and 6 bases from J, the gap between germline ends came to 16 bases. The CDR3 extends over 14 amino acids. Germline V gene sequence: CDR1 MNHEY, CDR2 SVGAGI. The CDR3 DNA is TGTGCCAGCAAACAGGGTTTCGGTGGCAATGAGCAGTTCTTC. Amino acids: CASKQGFGGNEQFF.

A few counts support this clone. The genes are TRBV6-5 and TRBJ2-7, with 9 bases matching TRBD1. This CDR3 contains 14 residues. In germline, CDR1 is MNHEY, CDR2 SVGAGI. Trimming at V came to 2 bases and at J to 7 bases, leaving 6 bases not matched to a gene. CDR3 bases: TGTGCCAGCAGTTACAGGGACAGGGCTCAAGAGCAGTACTTC. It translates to CASSYRDRAQEQYF.

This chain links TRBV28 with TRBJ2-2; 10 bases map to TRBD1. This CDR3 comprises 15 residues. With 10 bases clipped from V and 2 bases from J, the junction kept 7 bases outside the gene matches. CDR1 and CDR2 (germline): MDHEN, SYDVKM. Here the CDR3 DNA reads TGTGCCACCATACAGACAGGGGGCAACACCGGGGAGCTGTTTTTT. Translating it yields CATIQTGGNTGELFF.

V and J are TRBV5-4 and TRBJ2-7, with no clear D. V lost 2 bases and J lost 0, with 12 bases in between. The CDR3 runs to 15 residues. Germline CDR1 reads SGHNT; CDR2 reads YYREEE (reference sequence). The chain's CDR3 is CASSLSGILSYEQYF. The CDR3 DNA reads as TGTGCCAGCAGCTTAAGTGGTATCCTCTCCTACGAGCAGTACTTC.

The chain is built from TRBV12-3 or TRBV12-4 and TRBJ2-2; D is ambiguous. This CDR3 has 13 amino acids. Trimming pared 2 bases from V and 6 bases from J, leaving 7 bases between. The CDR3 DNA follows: TGTGCCAGCAGTTTATTTGGGCCCGGGGAGCTGTTTTTT. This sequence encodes CASSLFGPGELFF.

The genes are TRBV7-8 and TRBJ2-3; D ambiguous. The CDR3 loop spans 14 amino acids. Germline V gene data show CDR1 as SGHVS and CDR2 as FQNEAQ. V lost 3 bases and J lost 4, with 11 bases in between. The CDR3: CASSLQELSDTQYF. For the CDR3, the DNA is TGTGCCAGCAGCTTGCAGGAGCTTTCAGATACGCAGTATTTT.

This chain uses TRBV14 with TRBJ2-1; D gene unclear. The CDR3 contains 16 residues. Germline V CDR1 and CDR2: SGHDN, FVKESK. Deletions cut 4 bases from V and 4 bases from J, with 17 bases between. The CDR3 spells CASSRDGTSPYNEQFF. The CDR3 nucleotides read TGTGCCAGCAGCCGTGACGGTACGAGCCCATACAATGAGCAGTTCTTC.

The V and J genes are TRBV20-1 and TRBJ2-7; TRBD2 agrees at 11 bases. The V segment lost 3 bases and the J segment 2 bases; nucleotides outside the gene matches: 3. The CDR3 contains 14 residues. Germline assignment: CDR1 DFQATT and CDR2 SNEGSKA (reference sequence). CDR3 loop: CSASGSGRAYEQYF. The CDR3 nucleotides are TGCAGTGCTAGTGGTAGCGGGAGGGCCTACGAGCAGTACTTC.

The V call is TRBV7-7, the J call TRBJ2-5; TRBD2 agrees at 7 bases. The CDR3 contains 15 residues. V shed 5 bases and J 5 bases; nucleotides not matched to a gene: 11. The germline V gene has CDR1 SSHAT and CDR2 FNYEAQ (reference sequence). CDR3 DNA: TGTGCCAGCAGCCCCGGTCATGGGGGGGTGGAGACCCAGTACTTC. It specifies CASSPGHGGVETQYF.

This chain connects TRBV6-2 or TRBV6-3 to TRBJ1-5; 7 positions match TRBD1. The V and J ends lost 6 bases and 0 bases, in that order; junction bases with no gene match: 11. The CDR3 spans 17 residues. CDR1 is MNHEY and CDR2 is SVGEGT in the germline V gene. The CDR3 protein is CASSRTRDRVSNQPQHF. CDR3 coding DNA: TGTGCCAGCAGCCGAACGAGAGACAGGGTTAGCAATCAGCCCCAGCATTTT.

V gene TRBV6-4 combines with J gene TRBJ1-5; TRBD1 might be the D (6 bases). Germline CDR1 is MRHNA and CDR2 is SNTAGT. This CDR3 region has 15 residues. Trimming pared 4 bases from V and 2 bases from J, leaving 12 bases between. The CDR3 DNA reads TGTGCCAGCAGTGTTGAGGCAGGGGGCAATCAGCCCCAGCATTTT. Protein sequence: CASSVEAGGNQPQHF.

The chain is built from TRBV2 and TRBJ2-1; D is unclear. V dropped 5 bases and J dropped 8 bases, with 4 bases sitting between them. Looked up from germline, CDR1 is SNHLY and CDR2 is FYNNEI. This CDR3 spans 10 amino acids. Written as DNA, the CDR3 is TGTGCCAGCAGTTTATATGAGCAGTTCTTC. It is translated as CASSLYEQFF. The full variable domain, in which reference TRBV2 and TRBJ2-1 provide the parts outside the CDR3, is EPEVTQTPSHQVTQMGQEVILRCVPISNHLYFYWYRQILGQKVEFLVSFYNNEISEKSEIFDDQFSVERPDGSNFTLKIRSTKLEDSAMYFCASSLYEQFFGPGTRLTVL.

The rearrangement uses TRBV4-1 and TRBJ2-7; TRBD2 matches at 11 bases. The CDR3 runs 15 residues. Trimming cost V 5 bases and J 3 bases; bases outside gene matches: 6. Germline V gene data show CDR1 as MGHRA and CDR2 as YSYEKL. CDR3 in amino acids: CASSAAGTSGYEQYF. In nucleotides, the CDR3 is TGCGCCAGCAGCGCAGCCGGGACTAGCGGCTACGAGCAGTACTTC.

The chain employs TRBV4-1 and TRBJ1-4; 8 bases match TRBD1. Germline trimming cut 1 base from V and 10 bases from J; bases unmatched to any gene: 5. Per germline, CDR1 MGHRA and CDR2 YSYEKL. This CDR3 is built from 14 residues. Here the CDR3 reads CASSQGTGPGKLFF. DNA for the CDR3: TGCGCCAGCAGCCAAGGGACAGGGCCGGGAAAACTGTTTTTT.

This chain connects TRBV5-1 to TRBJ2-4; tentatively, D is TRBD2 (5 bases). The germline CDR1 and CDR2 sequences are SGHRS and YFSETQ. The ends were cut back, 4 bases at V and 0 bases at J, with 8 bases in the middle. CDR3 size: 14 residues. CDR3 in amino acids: CASSLGVAKNIQYF. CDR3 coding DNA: TGCGCCAGCAGCCTGGGAGTAGCCAAAAACATTCAGTACTTC.

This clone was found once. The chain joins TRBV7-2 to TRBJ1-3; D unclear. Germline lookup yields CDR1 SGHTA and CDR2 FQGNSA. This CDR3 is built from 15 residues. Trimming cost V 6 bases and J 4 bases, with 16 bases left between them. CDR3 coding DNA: TGTGCCAGCAGTCGAGAACGGGGAGGAGGAAACACCATATATTTT. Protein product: CASSRERGGGNTIYF.

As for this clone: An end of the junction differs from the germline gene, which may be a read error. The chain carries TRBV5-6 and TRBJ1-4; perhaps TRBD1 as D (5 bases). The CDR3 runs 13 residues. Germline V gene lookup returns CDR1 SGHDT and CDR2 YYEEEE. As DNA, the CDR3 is TGTGCCACCCAGAGCAGGGCTAAGGAAAAACTGTTTTTT. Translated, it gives CATQSRAKEKLFF.

The CDR3 DNA follows: TGCGCCAGCAGCCATTTTCGTAACACTGAAGCTTTCTTT. Its translation: CASSHFRNTEAFF. The chain has TRBV4-1 and TRBJ1-1, with no clear D. CDR3 length: 13 amino acids. Between the trimmed V and J ends, which lost 3 bases and 2 bases, there was a span of 7 bases. Germline V gene data show CDR1 as MGHRA and CDR2 as YSYEKL.

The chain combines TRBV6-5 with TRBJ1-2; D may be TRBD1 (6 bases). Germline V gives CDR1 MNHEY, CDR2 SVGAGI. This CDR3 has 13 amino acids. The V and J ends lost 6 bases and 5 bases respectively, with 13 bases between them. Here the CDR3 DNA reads TGTGCCAGCAGAGTACAGGGATTGTATGGCTACACCTTC. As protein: CASRVQGLYGYTF.